These 25 T cell receptor beta chains were all obtained from the same sample, sequenced in a study of T cell repertoires in cytomegalovirus infection. Each CDR3 protein gets one entry after TCRdb re-called the reads with MiXCR. The table shows hundreds of thousands of distinct CDR3 sequences, with over 7.5% occurring only once. The sample consisted of PBMCs. The receptors shown here come from a human donor in good health (CMV status not recorded). Some clones in this sample may be carry-over from other donors' samples.

This clonotype was seen many times. This chain joins TRBV7-2 and TRBJ2-7, with unresolved D. This CDR3 is 14 amino acids long. Germline V gives CDR1 SGHTA, CDR2 FQGNSA. Trimming removed 4 bases from V and 2 bases from J, with 12 bases in between. The CDR3 here is CASSSLNKPYEQYF. The CDR3 DNA is TGTGCCAGCAGCTCCTTAAACAAGCCCTACGAGCAGTACTTC.

The V gene is TRBV12-3 or TRBV12-4, the J gene TRBJ1-5; 9 nucleotides line up with TRBD1. This CDR3 has 16 amino acids. V gave up 4 bases and J gave up 6 bases; unmatched junction bases: 10. CDR3 coding DNA: TGTGCCAGCAGTTCAACACAGGGGGCCGGGGGTCAGCCCCAGCATTTT. Amino acids: CASSSTQGAGGQPQHF.

This clonotype was counted only a few times. This sequence joins TRBV28 and TRBJ2-3; 8 nucleotides match TRBD2. The CDR3 extends over 16 amino acids. CDR1 and CDR2 from the germline V gene are MDHEN and SYDVKM. J gave up 7 bases and V 3 bases, and 12 bases lay outside the gene matches. The CDR3 sequence: CASSFGRGREEHTQYF. The CDR3 DNA follows: TGTGCCAGCAGTTTCGGGCGGGGGCGGGAGGAACATACGCAGTATTTT.

The chain couples TRBV5-1 to TRBJ2-3, with 10 bases identical to TRBD1. The trim removed 4 bases at V and 1 base at J, leaving 9 bases unmatched. This CDR3 is built from 17 residues. CDR1 and CDR2 from the germline V gene are SGHRS and YFSETQ. The CDR3 sequence: CASSLISGQGGTDTQYF. In DNA form, the CDR3 reads TGCGCCAGCAGCCTTATATCCGGACAGGGGGGCACAGATACGCAGTATTTT.

The V call is TRBV27, the J call TRBJ2-7, with a tentative D call TRBD1 (5 bases). Between the trimmed V and J ends, which lost 0 bases and 5 bases, there was a span of 11 bases. The germline CDR1 and CDR2 sequences are MNHEY and SMNVEV (reference sequence). This CDR3 has 14 amino acids. The DNA of the CDR3 is TGTGCCAGCAGTTTATCAGGGGCACGAAACGAGCAGTACTTC. It codes for CASSLSGARNEQYF.

There are many counts of this clonotype. This sequence joins TRBV7-2 and TRBJ2-3; 11 nucleotides match TRBD2. After removal of 8 bases from V and 6 bases from J, the junction contained 13 bases not matched to a gene. Germline V CDR1 and CDR2: SGHTA, FQGNSA. The CDR3 sequence is 16 residues long. The CDR3 loop is CASGPSGLAETDTQYF. The CDR3 bases are TGTGCCAGCGGCCCGTCGGGACTAGCGGAAACTGATACGCAGTATTTT.

The rearrangement joins TRBV7-9 to TRBJ2-7; D is unclear. V gave up 8 bases and J gave up 0 bases, with 5 bases separating them. CDR3 length: 11 residues. CDR1 and CDR2 from the germline V gene are SEHNR and FQNEAQ (reference sequence). The CDR3 region has the DNA TGTGCCAGCGGGGTCTCCTACGAGCAGTACTTC. Translation: CASGVSYEQYF.

This clonotype was counted at least ten times. The chain combines TRBV6-1 with TRBJ1-4; D is undetermined. Between the trimmed V and J ends, which lost 6 bases and 0 bases, there was a span of 14 bases. The CDR3 extends over 16 amino acids. Germline values: CDR1 MNHNS, CDR2 SASEGT. DNA for the CDR3: TGTGCCAGCAGACCACCGGGTCTAGCAACTAATGAAAAACTGTTTTTT. Amino acids: CASRPPGLATNEKLFF.

At least ten counts were recorded for this clonotype. V usage is TRBV10-3 and J usage is TRBJ2-7; 14 bases fit TRBD2. The CDR3 runs to 14 residues. V shed 6 bases and J 5 bases; nucleotides not matched to a gene: 3. Germline V gene sequence: CDR1 ENHRY, CDR2 SYGVKD. DNA of the CDR3: TGTGCCATCAGGGGGACTAGCGGGAGCAACGAGCAGTACTTC. It codes for CAIRGTSGSNEQYF.

This chain links TRBV5-1 with TRBJ1-1, with D maybe TRBD1 (5 bases). The CDR3 extends over 13 amino acids. CDR1 and CDR2 (germline): SGHRS, YFSETQ. The germline V and J ends were trimmed by 6 bases and 1 base, with 10 bases remaining between them. The DNA of the CDR3 is TGCGCCAGCACCATGGGGGAGAACACTGAAGCTTTCTTT. It specifies CASTMGENTEAFF.

At least ten counts were recorded for this clonotype. The chain uses TRBV29-1 and TRBJ1-4; D perhaps matches TRBD1 (6 bases). The CDR3 runs 16 residues. V shed 7 bases and J shed 3 bases, with 21 bases lying between them. CDR1 is SQVTM and CDR2 is ANQGSEA in the germline V gene. The chain's CDR3 is CSAYTRWGAANEKLFF. CDR3 nucleotide sequence: TGCAGCGCATACACCAGATGGGGGGCGGCTAATGAAAAACTGTTTTTT. Together with reference TRBV29-1 and TRBJ1-4, the CDR3 gives the full variable domain: SAVISQKPSRDICQRGTSLTIQCQVDSQVTMMFWYRQQPGQSLTLIATANQGSEATYESGFVIDKFPISRPNLTFSTLTVSNMSPEDSSIYLCSAYTRWGAANEKLFFGSGTQLSVL.

Many counts were recorded for this clonotype. V is TRBV4-1 and J is TRBJ1-1, with 8 bases that match TRBD1. CDR1 and CDR2 from the germline V gene are MGHRA and YSYEKL. The CDR3 is 15 amino acids. After removal of 5 bases from V and 0 bases from J, the junction contained 5 bases not matched to a gene. CDR3 in amino acids: CASSTGQGVNTEAFF. The CDR3 nucleotides read TGCGCCAGCAGCACAGGACAGGGCGTGAACACTGAAGCTTTCTTT.

The rearrangement uses TRBV15 and TRBJ2-5; D perhaps matches TRBD1 (6 bases). From germline, CDR1 is LNHNV and CDR2 YYDKDF (reference sequence). V shed 0 bases and J shed 2 bases, with 7 bases lying between them. This CDR3 contains 14 residues. For the CDR3, the DNA is TGTGCCACCAGCAGAGACAGGGGTCAAGAGACCCAGTACTTC. Translated: CATSRDRGQETQYF.

This clonotype was seen a few times. V gene TRBV5-1 combines with J gene TRBJ2-2; the D gene is possibly TRBD2 (6 bases). The ends were cut back, 4 bases at V and 2 bases at J, with 9 bases in the middle. Germline lookup yields CDR1 SGHRS and CDR2 YFSETQ. The CDR3 has 14 residues. The CDR3 nucleotides read TGCGCCAGCAGCGTGGGACTCAACACCGGGGAGCTGTTTTTT. Its protein is CASSVGLNTGELFF.

There are many counts of this clonotype. This rearrangement joins TRBV28 to TRBJ2-1, with 8 nucleotides matching TRBD2. V lost 6 bases to trimming and J lost 0 bases; unmatched junction nucleotides: 7. Per the germline V gene, CDR1 is MDHEN and CDR2 is SYDVKM. The CDR3 loop spans 16 amino acids. The CDR3 bases are TGTGCCAGCAGCCCAATAGCGGGGAGCTCCTACAATGAGCAGTTCTTC. Amino acid sequence: CASSPIAGSSYNEQFF. The entire variable domain, with the rest obtained from reference TRBV28 and TRBJ2-1, is as follows: DVKVTQSSRYLVKRTGEKVFLECVQDMDHENMFWYRQDPGLGLRLIYFSYDVKMKEKGDIPEGYSVSREKKERFSLILESASTNQTSMYLCASSPIAGSSYNEQFFGPGTRLTVL.

The rearrangement links TRBV11-2 to TRBJ2-4, with D possibly TRBD2 on 7 matching bases. Germline lookup yields CDR1 SGHAT and CDR2 FQNNGV. V dropped 5 bases and J dropped 5 bases, with 19 bases sitting between them. This CDR3 has 16 residues. CDR3 loop: CASSQRGGETENIQYF. As DNA, the CDR3 is TGTGCCAGCAGCCAAAGGGGGGGCGAAACGGAAAACATTCAGTACTTC. Complete variable domain (other parts from reference TRBV11-2 and TRBJ2-4): EAGVAQSPRYKIIEKRQSVAFWCNPISGHATLYWYQQILGQGPKLLIQFQNNGVVDDSQLPKDRFSAERLKGVDSTLKIQPAKLEDSAVYLCASSQRGGETENIQYFGAGTRLSVL.

This clonotype was found many times. V gene TRBV7-2 combines with J gene TRBJ1-5; 8 bases fit TRBD1. Trimming took 2 bases from V and 1 from J; bases not matched to a gene: 1. This CDR3 region has 15 residues. The germline CDR1 and CDR2 sequences are SGHTA and FQGNSA. The CDR3 loop is CASSLTGGSNQPQHF. Here the CDR3 DNA reads TGTGCCAGCAGCTTAACAGGGGGAAGCAATCAGCCCCAGCATTTT. The whole variable domain, remainder taken from reference TRBV7-2 and TRBJ1-5, is GAGVSQSPSNKVTEKGKDVELRCDPISGHTALYWYRQSLGQGLEFLIYFQGNSAPDKSGLPSDRFSAERTGGSVSTLTIQRTQQEDSAVYLCASSLTGGSNQPQHFGDGTRLSIL.

Many counts were recorded for this clonotype. J is TRBJ2-1 and V is TRBV5-1, with no clear D. Germline V gene data show CDR1 as SGHRS and CDR2 as YFSETQ. The length of the CDR3 is 17 residues. Trimming took 3 bases from V and 0 from J, leaving 16 bases between them. The CDR3 protein is CASSSRFDASSYNEQFF. CDR3 DNA sequence: TGCGCCAGCAGCTCGAGGTTCGACGCCAGCTCCTACAATGAGCAGTTCTTC.

Notes on this clonotype: A much larger clone differs by one base, so this may be a read error. The V gene is TRBV7-2, the J gene TRBJ2-2; D perhaps matches TRBD2 (5 bases). The germline V gene has CDR1 SGHTA and CDR2 FQGNSA. V was cut by 4 bases and J by 9 bases, with 9 bases left in between. This CDR3 comprises 12 residues. The CDR3 DNA reads TGTGCCAGCAGCTCAGAGGGTCGGGAGCTGTTTTTT. Encoded protein: CASSSEGRELFF. The complete variable domain, with remaining parts taken from reference TRBV7-2 and TRBJ2-2, reads GAGVSQSPSNKVTEKGKDVELRCDPISGHTALYWYRQSLGQGLEFLIYFQGNSAPDKSGLPSDRFSAERTGGSVSTLTIQRTQQEDSAVYLCASSSEGRELFFGEGSRLTVL.

This clonotype was recorded a few times. The V and J genes are TRBV19 and TRBJ2-1; TRBD2 matches 8 bases. V shed 6 bases, J shed 2 bases, and the junction held 9 bases outside the gene matches. Germline loops: CDR1 LNHDA, CDR2 SQIVND (reference sequence). CDR3 length: 16 amino acids. For the CDR3, the DNA is TGTGCCAGTAGGTGGGGAGCGGGAGTAACCTACAATGAGCAGTTCTTC. As protein: CASRWGAGVTYNEQFF.

This clonotype was seen only once. With a much larger clone just one base away, this may be a read error. J is TRBJ2-5 and V is TRBV7-9, with 8 bases lining up with TRBD1. The germline V gene has CDR1 SEHNR and CDR2 FQNEAQ (reference sequence). The CDR3 has 14 residues. CDR3: CASSVGTGQEPQYF. DNA of the CDR3: TGTGCCAGCAGCGTCGGGACAGGACAAGAGCCCCAGTACTTC. The whole variable domain, filled in from reference TRBV7-9 and TRBJ2-5, reads DTGVSQNPRHKITKRGQNVTFRCDPISEHNRLYWYRQTLGQGPEFLTYFQNEAQLEKSRLLSDRFSAERPKGSFSTLEIQRTEQGDSAMYLCASSVGTGQEPQYFGPGTRLLVL.

The sample holds many counts of this clonotype. V and J are TRBV19 and TRBJ1-6; TRBD1 might be the D (5 bases). The CDR3 extends over 16 amino acids. Germline loops: CDR1 LNHDA, CDR2 SQIVND (reference sequence). Trimming left V 4 bases short and J 8 bases short, with 18 bases between. Here the CDR3 DNA reads TGTGCCAGTAGTACCCCGCGACTGGGACTTTATTCACCCCTCCACTTT. This gives the protein CASSTPRLGLYSPLHF.

This chain uses TRBV19 with TRBJ2-7; 7 nucleotides agree with TRBD1. The CDR3 consists of 14 residues. Trimming cost V 8 bases and J 1 base; bases outside gene matches: 8. In germline, CDR1 is LNHDA, CDR2 SQIVND (reference sequence). CDR3 nucleotide sequence: TGTGCCAGTTCCATTGGGGGACAGTCCTACGAGCAGTACTTC. Translation: CASSIGGQSYEQYF.

This clonotype was seen ten or more times. This sequence joins TRBV7-6 and TRBJ2-3; 9 bases match TRBD1. The CDR3 runs 14 residues. Per the germline V gene, CDR1 is SGHVS and CDR2 is FNYEAQ. The trim removed 5 bases at V and 2 bases at J, leaving 2 bases unmatched. DNA of the CDR3: TGTGCCAGCAGCCTACAGGGGGCCACAGATACGCAGTATTTT. Translating it yields CASSLQGATDTQYF.

This clonotype came up a few times. The chain is built from TRBV24-1 and TRBJ2-7, with 9 nucleotides matching TRBD1. The CDR3 contains 15 residues. CDR1 KGHDR and CDR2 SFDVKD come from the germline V gene. After removal of 4 bases from V and 3 bases from J, the junction contained 6 bases not matched to a gene. In DNA, the CDR3 is TGTGCCACCAGTGACCCTGGACAGGGGATCTACGAGCAGTACTTC. Translated, it gives CATSDPGQGIYEQYF.